The 19 T cell receptor beta chains reported below all come from one sample, sequenced in a study of a mutant IDH1 vaccine in newly diagnosed glioma. Time point here: week 11, during vaccination. Every single dose of the vaccine, 300 ug of mutant IDH1 20-mer peptide, came with topical imiquimod. Their recognized antigens are unknown. Generated by immunoSEQ multiplex PCR, the TCRdb table keeps only in-frame clones and is missing some. The sample lists more than 20,000 clones, roughly 85% occurring once. The sample was PBMCs, taken from a glioma patient whose treatment included an IDH1 peptide vaccine. These receptors were taken from a man aged 40-49 years with glioma.

This rearrangement joins TRBV6-5 to TRBJ1-1; unclear D gene. Germline CDR1 is MNHEY and CDR2 is SVGAGI. The CDR3 consists of 13 residues. Trimming took off 3 bases at V and 0 bases at J, with 5 bases between the two ends. CDR3 amino acids: CASSYDLNTEAFF. The CDR3 coding sequence is TGTGCCAGCAGTTATGACTTGAACACTGAAGCTTTCTTT.

The V and J genes are TRBV29-1 and TRBJ2-2; D not certain. V lost 1 base and J 0 bases, leaving 9 bases between the germline ends. The CDR3 length is 15 residues. Germline V gives CDR1 SQVTM, CDR2 ANQGSEA. The CDR3 DNA is TGCAGCGTTGAAGTGTTGGGTCCGAACACCGGGGAGCTGTTTTTT. Translated: CSVEVLGPNTGELFF.

The chain carries TRBV19 and TRBJ2-2; the match to TRBD2 covers 8 bases. This CDR3 has 15 amino acids. V was pared by 10 bases and J by 6 bases, with 13 bases of the junction left unmatched. Germline V gene lookup returns CDR1 LNHDA and CDR2 SQIVND (reference sequence). CDR3 amino acids: CATRPGTRVPGELFF. The CDR3 bases are TGTGCCACCCGGCCCGGGACTAGGGTCCCCGGGGAGCTGTTTTTT.

Here the CDR3 reads CASSRATDLTGELFF. DNA of the CDR3: TGCGCCAGCAGCCGGGCCACCGACCTCACCGGGGAGCTGTTTTTT. This chain joins TRBV4-1 and TRBJ2-2; no reliable D call. The CDR3 sequence is 15 residues long. Germline V lookup: CDR1 MGHRA, CDR2 YSYEKL. Trimming removed 4 bases at V and 4 bases at J, with 13 bases between.

The chain has TRBV19 and TRBJ1-1; the D gene is possibly TRBD1 (5 bases). Germline assignment: CDR1 LNHDA and CDR2 SQIVND (reference sequence). Trimming took off 6 bases at V and 0 bases at J, with 11 bases between the two ends. This CDR3 has 14 amino acids. CDR3 bases: TGTGCCAGTAGGGGGGGGGTTTTGAACACTGAAGCTTTCTTT. This codes for CASRGGVLNTEAFF.

This clone was observed once. Sequence at one end of the junction differs from germline and may be a read error. Other DNA sequences in the same sample also yield this CDR3. The chain carries TRBV5-6 and TRBJ1-2; 9 positions agree with TRBD1. CDR3 length: 16 amino acids. In germline, CDR1 is SGHDT, CDR2 YYEEEE. CDR3 loop: CASSLVGTGFGYGYTF. For the CDR3, the DNA is TGCGCCAGCAGCTTGGTGGGGACAGGGTTTGGCTATGGCTACACCTTC. Looking up the rest from reference TRBV5-6 and TRBJ1-2 gives the full variable domain: DAGVTQSPTHLIKTRGQQVTLRCSPKSGHDTVSWYQQALGQGPQFIFQYYEEEERQRGNFPDRFSGHQFPNYSSELNVNALLLGDSALYLCASSLVGTGFGYGYTFGSGTRLTVV.

This clone was detected only once. CDR3 nucleotide sequence: TGTGCCAGCAGCTTGAGAAATTCACCCCTCCACTTT. Its protein is CASSLRNSPLHF. This chain links TRBV5-6 with TRBJ1-6; no reliable D call. The CDR3 consists of 12 residues. The V gene's germline CDR1 is SGHDT and CDR2 YYEEEE. The ends were cut back, 1 base at V and 7 bases at J, with 3 bases in the middle.

This chain links TRBV30 with TRBJ2-7; TRBD1 is a possible D gene (5 bases). The germline V gene encodes CDR1 GTSNPN and CDR2 SVGIG (reference sequence). V gave up 0 bases and J gave up 6 bases, with 12 bases separating them. This CDR3 is 13 amino acids long. CDR3 in amino acids: CAWSVGQGVEQYV. Here the CDR3 DNA reads TGTGCCTGGAGTGTAGGGCAGGGCGTCGAGCAGTACGTC.

The gene calls are TRBV20-1 and TRBJ2-1; 7 positions match TRBD2. Germline V lookup: CDR1 DFQATT, CDR2 SNEGSKA (reference sequence). This CDR3 contains 9 residues. Trimming removed 8 bases from V and 13 bases from J; junction bases left unmatched: 5. CDR3 DNA sequence: TGCAGTACCGAGCGGGAACAGTTCTTC. Translated: CSTEREQFF.

The chain uses TRBV7-8 and TRBJ2-1, with D perhaps matching TRBD1 or TRBD2 (5 bases each). The CDR3 runs 16 residues. From germline, CDR1 is SGHVS and CDR2 FQNEAQ. V dropped 0 bases and J dropped 10 bases, with 19 bases sitting between them. The CDR3 is CASSLAGDHKESEQFF. Written as DNA, the CDR3 is TGTGCCAGCAGCTTAGCGGGGGACCACAAGGAGTCCGAGCAGTTCTTC.

The chain combines TRBV28 with TRBJ2-3; no definite D call. V lost 6 bases to trimming and J lost 0 bases, with 7 bases between them. Germline V gene sequence: CDR1 MDHEN, CDR2 SYDVKM. The CDR3 has 13 amino acids. The CDR3 nucleotides read TGTGCCAGCAGGATTGAAAGCACAGATACGCAGTATTTT. Protein: CASRIESTDTQYF.

The gene calls are TRBV18 and TRBJ2-7, with 7 bases fitting TRBD1. The germline gives CDR1 KGHSH, CDR2 LQKENI. This CDR3 spans 15 amino acids. The V segment lost 3 bases and the J segment 4 bases; nucleotides outside the gene matches: 9. This CDR3 is CASSPPDRVGYEQYF. The CDR3, as DNA: TGTGCCAGCTCACCCCCTGACAGGGTCGGTTACGAGCAGTACTTC.

CDR3 sequence (DNA): TGTGCCAGCAGTACAGGGACAGATACGCAGTATTTT. It translates to CASSTGTDTQYF. The chain is built from TRBV6-5 and TRBJ2-3; a weak D match, TRBD1 (6 bases). The CDR3 length is 12 residues. The germline gives CDR1 MNHEY, CDR2 SVGAGI. V was shortened by 5 bases and J by 3 bases, with 6 bases between the two germline ends.

The chain carries TRBV29-1 and TRBJ2-1; D could derive from TRBD1 or TRBD2 (5 bases each). V was clipped by 3 bases and J by 7 bases, with 13 bases between them. CDR1 is SQVTM, CDR2 ANQGSEA, per germline. The CDR3 runs 13 residues. CDR3 region: CSVDGATGNEQFF. CDR3 in DNA: TGCAGCGTTGATGGGGCTACGGGGAATGAGCAGTTCTTC.

The rearrangement links TRBV19 to TRBJ1-2, with TRBD1 matching 7 bases. Germline V gene lookup returns CDR1 LNHDA and CDR2 SQIVND (reference sequence). There are 12 residues in the CDR3. V shed 5 bases, J shed 6 bases, and the junction held 3 bases outside the gene matches. The CDR3 region has the DNA TGTGCCAGTAGTGACAGGGACCATGGCTACACCTTC. As protein: CASSDRDHGYTF.

A note on this clone: Germline and junction disagree at one end, which may indicate a read error. Other DNA sequences in this sample translate to the same CDR3. The rearrangement joins TRBV19 to TRBJ2-6; 7 bases align to TRBD1. CDR1 and CDR2 (germline): LNHDA, SQIVND (reference sequence). This CDR3 is built from 18 residues. The CDR3 region has the DNA TGTGCCAGTAGCAGGGGGATCAGCGAAAGCTCTGGGGCCAACGTCTTGACTTTC. Translated: CASSRGISESSGANVLTF. The whole variable domain, filled in from reference TRBV19 and TRBJ2-6, reads DGGITQSPKYLFRKEGQNVTLSCEQNLNHDAMYWYRQDPGQGLRLIYYSQIVNDFQKGDIAEGYSVSREKKESFPLTVTSAQKNPTAFYLCASSRGISESSGANVLTFGAGSRLTVL.

V usage is TRBV18 and J usage is TRBJ2-1, with D perhaps matching TRBD2 (6 bases). The CDR3 spans 20 residues. Germline V gene sequence: CDR1 KGHSH, CDR2 LQKENI. Trimming left V 2 bases short and J 5 bases short, with 28 bases between. For the CDR3, the DNA is TGTGCCAGCTCACCATACGCGGCGGGGACGAAGTCCCGGGGAGACAATGAGCAGTTCTTC. Translated, it gives CASSPYAAGTKSRGDNEQFF.

This clone showed up just once. CDR3 in amino acids: CASSFASVLVGEQFF. The CDR3 DNA reads TGTGCCAGCAGCTTTGCGTCGGTTTTGGTAGGTGAGCAGTTCTTC. V is TRBV7-2 and J is TRBJ2-1; D is ambiguous. Germline V CDR1 and CDR2: SGHTA, FQGNSA. The CDR3 contains 15 residues. V gave up 3 bases and J gave up 9 bases, with 18 bases separating them.

CDR3 sequence reads: CASSFWAGEVTDTQYF. As DNA, the CDR3 is TGTGCCAGCAGTTTTTGGGCGGGAGAAGTCACAGATACGCAGTATTTT. This chain uses TRBV28 with TRBJ2-3; 7 bases map to TRBD2. J gave up 2 bases and V 3 bases, and 8 bases lay outside the gene matches. Germline V gives CDR1 MDHEN, CDR2 SYDVKM. The CDR3 consists of 16 residues.